The 16 T cell receptor beta chains given below trace back to one sample, sequenced in a study of T cells in Graves' hyperthyroidism and ophthalmopathy. Amplified regions were TCR beta CDR3 sequences from RNA transcripts. In the first-round RT-PCR of the TCR CDR3, the HTBI primer set was used. MiXCR, run by TCRdb on the multiplex PCR reads, gives a single entry per CDR3 protein. The sample holds approximately 630,000 distinct CDR3 sequences; roughly 16% are singletons and the top ten take approximately 3.8%. Source material: blood. These receptors were taken from a woman aged 25 to 39 with Graves' hyperthyroidism.

There are a few counts of this clonotype. The rearrangement uses TRBV24-1 and TRBJ1-4; no reliable D call. The length of the CDR3 is 11 residues. The V end was cut by 3 bases, the J end by 5 bases, with 0 bases between. Germline CDR1 KGHDR, CDR2 SFDVKD. The CDR3 nucleotides read TGTGCCACCAGTGATAATGAAAAACTGTTTTTT. Protein sequence: CATSDNEKLFF.

At least ten counts were recorded for this clonotype. The chain employs TRBV18 and TRBJ1-5; D ambiguous. Trimming cost V 2 bases and J 3 bases, with 8 bases left between them. The germline V gene encodes CDR1 KGHSH and CDR2 LQKENI. The CDR3 length is 14 residues. The CDR3 is CASSPGRPNQPQHF. The CDR3 DNA follows: TGTGCCAGCTCACCAGGGAGGCCCAATCAGCCCCAGCATTTT.

This chain links TRBV9 with TRBJ2-2; 7 nucleotides line up with TRBD1. The CDR3 consists of 15 residues. The germline V gene encodes CDR1 SGDLS and CDR2 YYNGEE. Germline trimming cut 0 bases from V and 6 bases from J; bases unmatched to any gene: 5. In DNA, the CDR3 is TGTGCCAGCAGCGTAGGGACAGGAACGGCCGGGGAGCTGTTTTTT. Protein product: CASSVGTGTAGELFF.

This clonotype was detected a few times. The V gene is TRBV5-1, the J gene TRBJ1-5, with no clear D. This CDR3 contains 16 residues. V was trimmed by 2 bases and J by 3 bases, leaving 15 bases between them. CDR1 and CDR2 from the germline V gene are SGHRS and YFSETQ. The CDR3: CASSLGSPGDNQPQHF. CDR3 DNA: TGCGCCAGCAGCTTAGGGAGTCCCGGGGACAATCAGCCCCAGCATTTT.

This clonotype was recorded at least ten times. This rearrangement joins TRBV7-9 to TRBJ2-3, with D hard to call. Trimming left V 3 bases short and J 2 bases short, with 12 bases between. Germline CDR1 SEHNR, CDR2 FQNEAQ (reference sequence). This CDR3 region has 15 residues. The CDR3 region has the DNA TGTGCCAGCAGCTTCGCCGTGATCTACACAGATACGCAGTATTTT. Protein: CASSFAVIYTDTQYF. Complete variable domain (other parts from reference TRBV7-9 and TRBJ2-3): DTGVSQNPRHKITKRGQNVTFRCDPISEHNRLYWYRQTLGQGPEFLTYFQNEAQLEKSRLLSDRFSAERPKGSFSTLEIQRTEQGDSAMYLCASSFAVIYTDTQYFGPGTRLTVL.

This clonotype occurred a few times. The chain recombines TRBV6-5 with TRBJ2-5; D might be TRBD2 (7 bases). The CDR3 extends over 15 amino acids. V was pared by 2 bases and J by 5 bases, with 15 bases between. Germline CDR1 and CDR2: MNHEY and SVGAGI. Here the CDR3 DNA reads TGTGCCAGCAGTTACGGGGGGGCAAAGGGGGAGACCCAGTACTTC. Translation gives CASSYGGAKGETQYF.

The sample holds many counts of this clonotype. The rearrangement uses TRBV2 and TRBJ2-7; TRBD1 matches at 7 bases. V shed 3 bases and J 2 bases; nucleotides not matched to a gene: 4. The germline V gene encodes CDR1 SNHLY and CDR2 FYNNEI. This CDR3 has 14 amino acids. Here the CDR3 DNA reads TGTGCCAGCAGTGATGACAGGGACCCCTACGAGCAGTACTTC. Translated: CASSDDRDPYEQYF.

The chain recombines TRBV20-1 with TRBJ1-5; no definite D call. Germline CDR1 reads DFQATT; CDR2 reads SNEGSKA (reference sequence). Trimming pared 4 bases from V and 1 base from J, leaving 11 bases between. The CDR3 sequence is 14 residues long. CDR3 bases: TGCAGTGCTAAGGAGGGAGGGAGCAATCAGCCCCAGCATTTT. Protein product: CSAKEGGSNQPQHF.

The chain has TRBV6-1 and TRBJ1-1, with no clear D. This CDR3 is built from 14 residues. Germline V gives CDR1 MNHNS, CDR2 SASEGT. The V gene lost 2 bases and the J gene lost 0 bases, with 7 bases spanning the gap. CDR3 nucleotide sequence: TGTGCCAGCAGTGAATTGGGAATGAACACTGAAGCTTTCTTT. This sequence encodes CASSELGMNTEAFF.

This clonotype was detected ten times or more. The gene calls are TRBV20-1 and TRBJ2-7, with D uncertain. Germline CDR1 and CDR2: DFQATT and SNEGSKA (reference sequence). Trimming took 7 bases from V and 0 from J, leaving 7 bases between them. The CDR3 totals 11 residues. The CDR3 DNA follows: TGCAGTGTGGGCGACTCCTACGAGCAGTACTTC. Residues: CSVGDSYEQYF.

This clonotype occurred many times. The V call is TRBV3-1, the J call TRBJ2-3; TRBD2 matches at 8 bases. J gave up 2 bases and V 4 bases, and 11 bases lay outside the gene matches. In germline, CDR1 is LGHDT, CDR2 YNNKEL (reference sequence). The CDR3 has 17 amino acids. In DNA form, the CDR3 reads TGTGCCAGCAGCCGAAGAATAGCGGGAAGGAACACAGATACGCAGTATTTT. It yields the protein CASSRRIAGRNTDTQYF.

There are many counts of this clonotype. This sequence joins TRBV7-8 and TRBJ1-5; perhaps TRBD1 as D (5 bases). The CDR3 spans 16 residues. Germline V gene sequence: CDR1 SGHVS, CDR2 FQNEAQ. V lost 2 bases, J lost 6 bases, and 17 bases lay in between. The CDR3 protein is CASSLKGSKTGQPQHF. CDR3 DNA: TGTGCCAGCAGCTTAAAGGGGTCGAAAACGGGTCAGCCCCAGCATTTT.

This clonotype appeared many times. This chain connects TRBV2 to TRBJ1-2, with a possible D match to TRBD1 (5 bases). Between the trimmed V and J ends, which lost 10 bases and 4 bases, there was a span of 22 bases. The CDR3 has 15 amino acids. Per germline, CDR1 SNHLY and CDR2 FYNNEI. CDR3 sequence: CATRIGAGKTYGYTF. The CDR3 DNA reads as TGTGCCACCCGGATCGGGGCCGGCAAAACCTATGGCTACACCTTC.

Only a few counts were recorded for this clonotype. The V gene is TRBV13, the J gene TRBJ2-2; possibly TRBD1 for D (5 bases). From germline, CDR1 is PRHDT and CDR2 FYEKMQ (reference sequence). Trimming pared 3 bases from V and 4 bases from J, leaving 9 bases between. The CDR3 covers 14 residues. The CDR3 DNA follows: TGTGCCAGCAGCTTTAGGGGCCGCACCGGGGAGCTGTTTTTT. This gives the protein CASSFRGRTGELFF. The full variable domain, in which reference TRBV13 and TRBJ2-2 provide the parts outside the CDR3, is AAGVIQSPRHLIKEKRETATLKCYPIPRHDTVYWYQQGPGQDPQFLISFYEKMQSDKGSIPDRFSAQQFSDYHSELNMSSLELGDSALYFCASSFRGRTGELFFGEGSRLTVL.

Note on this clonotype: A much larger clone differs from this one at a single base, so this may be a read error. The rearrangement links TRBV7-8 to TRBJ2-3, with 7 bases matching TRBD1. Germline loops: CDR1 SGHVS, CDR2 FQNEAQ. The CDR3 has 15 residues. With V trimmed by 5 bases and J by 5 bases, 10 bases remained unmatched. CDR3 loop: CASSTKSQGEDTQYF. The CDR3 nucleotides read TGTGCCAGCAGCACCAAATCCCAGGGGGAAGATACGCAGTATTTT.

This clonotype was seen repeatedly, ten times or more. J is TRBJ2-7 and V is TRBV27, with TRBD1 matching 10 bases. V lost 5 bases to trimming and J lost 5 bases; unmatched junction nucleotides: 9. The germline CDR1 and CDR2 sequences are MNHEY and SMNVEV (reference sequence). CDR3 length: 15 residues. The CDR3 reads CASSPRGTGDHEQYF. CDR3 in DNA: TGTGCCAGCAGTCCCCGAGGGACAGGGGACCACGAGCAGTACTTC.